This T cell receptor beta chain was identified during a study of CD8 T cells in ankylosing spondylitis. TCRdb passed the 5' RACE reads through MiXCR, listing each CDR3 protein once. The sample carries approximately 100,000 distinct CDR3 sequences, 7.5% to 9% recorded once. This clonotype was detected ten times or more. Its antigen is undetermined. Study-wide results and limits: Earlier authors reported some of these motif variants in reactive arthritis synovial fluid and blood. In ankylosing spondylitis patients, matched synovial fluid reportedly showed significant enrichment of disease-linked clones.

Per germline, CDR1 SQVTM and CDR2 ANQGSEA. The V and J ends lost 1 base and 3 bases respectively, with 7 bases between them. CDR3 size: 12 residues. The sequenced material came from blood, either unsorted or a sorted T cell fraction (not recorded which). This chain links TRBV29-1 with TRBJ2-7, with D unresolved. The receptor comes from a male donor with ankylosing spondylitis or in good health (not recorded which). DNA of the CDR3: TGCAGCGTTGAAGGCAGTTACTACGAGCAGTACTTC. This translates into CSVEGSYYEQYF.